A selection of T cell receptor beta chains follows, all from one sample in a study of cytomegalovirus exposure and HLA in healthy donors. Data came from immunoSEQ multiplex PCR; TCRdb stores just in-frame clones and leaves some out. Among around 220,000 clones listed, 75% to 80% were seen once. Sequenced input: PBMCs. Receptor source: a young man in good health and CMV-seronegative. The CDR3 runs from the conserved cysteine through the conserved F or W. A D gene is named only where the DNA matches it firmly. The size field is filled for only some rows; it gives once, few, many or a size class.

>TRBJ2-5|.|TRBD2|TRBV6-6
CASSPTPGGAWETQYF
TGTGCCAGCAGTCCCACCCCGGGAGGCGCTTGGGAGACCCAGTACTTC
>TRBJ2-5|.|TRBD1|TRBV5-1
CASSRTGDETQYF
TGCGCCAGCAGCCGGACAGGGGATGAGACCCAGTACTTC
>TRBJ2-7|.|.|TRBV7-2
CASSLVTGTYEQYF
TGTGCCAGCAGCTTAGTTACAGGGACCTACGAGCAGTACTTC
>TRBJ1-1|.|.|TRBV6-5
CASMEALNTEAFF
TGTGCCAGCATGGAGGCATTGAACACTGAAGCTTTCTTT
>TRBJ2-3|once|.|TRBV12-5
CASGQTSTDTQYF
TGTGCTAGTGGTCAAACTAGCACAGATACGCAGTATTTT
>TRBJ1-3|.|TRBD1|TRBV6-5
CASSSHRGVGNTIYF
TGTGCCAGCAGTTCCCACAGGGGAGTGGGAAACACCATATATTTT
>TRBJ2-1|.|TRBD1|TRBV7-9
CSSSLLGGRTGGGQFF
TGTTCCAGCAGCTTACTTGGGGGTAGGACAGGTGGAGGGCAGTTCTTC
>TRBJ2-3|.|TRBD1|TRBV6-4
CASSDPVRQGAVPDTQYF
TGTGCCAGCAGTGACCCGGTGAGACAGGGGGCGGTCCCAGATACGCAGTATTTT
>TRBJ1-6|.|TRBD1|TRBV11-2
CASSTSTGDNSPLHF
TGTGCCAGCAGCACTTCGACAGGGGATAATTCACCCCTCCACTTT
>TRBJ1-3|few|TRBD1|TRBV6-1
CASSEFLGDRGVGSGNTIYF
TGTGCCAGCAGTGAATTCCTGGGGGACAGAGGGGTTGGTAGTGGAAACACCATATATTTT
>TRBJ2-1|.|.|TRBV4-3
CASSQDIGAFANEQFF
TGCGCCAGCAGCCAAGATATAGGGGCGTTCGCCAATGAGCAGTTCTTC
>TRBJ1-2|.|TRBD1|TRBV6-5
CASSYSPGQGFYGYTF
TGTGCCAGCAGTTACTCGCCGGGACAGGGGTTCTATGGCTACACCTTC
>TRBJ1-5|.|TRBD1|TRBV7-6
CASSLGTGYDQPQHF
TGTGCCAGCAGCTTAGGGACAGGGTACGATCAGCCCCAGCATTTT
>TRBJ1-5|once|TRBD1|TRBV2
CASRVIKGAPSGDQPQHF
TGTGCCAGCAGAGTCATCAAGGGGGCCCCGTCGGGCGATCAGCCCCAGCATTTT
>TRBJ2-1|once|TRBD2|TRBV11-2
CASSLDWASGDYNEQFF
TGTGCCAGCAGCTTAGATTGGGCTAGCGGGGATTACAATGAGCAGTTCTTC